These 2 T cell receptor beta chains originate from one sample sequenced in a study of identical twins. TCRdb analysed the 5' RACE reads with MiXCR anew, one entry per CDR3 protein. The data hold approximately 530,000 distinct CDR3 sequences, with 20% to 25% observed a single time. In addition, the sample was reused for a study of yellow fever vaccine responses in identical twins.

The sample taken for sequencing was CD4+ T cells sorted from blood. These receptors were collected from a woman aged 18-35 years in good health.

The V and J genes are TRBV5-1 and TRBJ1-5; D not resolved. This CDR3 spans 12 amino acids. The V gene lost 7 bases and the J gene lost 4 bases, with 9 bases spanning the gap. CDR1 is SGHRS, CDR2 YFSETQ, per germline. CDR3 region: CASQAPNQPQHF. The DNA for the CDR3 is TGCGCCAGCCAGGCCCCAAATCAGCCCCAGCATTTT.

This clonotype was observed a few times. J is TRBJ1-1 and V is TRBV6-5, with D tentatively TRBD1 (6 bases). This CDR3 has 14 amino acids. Looked up from germline, CDR1 is MNHEY and CDR2 is SVGAGI. Trimming took 2 bases from V and 3 from J, leaving 10 bases between them. In DNA form, the CDR3 reads TGTGCCAGCAGTTACCTAGGGGGAGACACTGAAGCTTTCTTT. Translation: CASSYLGGDTEAFF.